These 18 T cell receptor beta chains share one sample of origin, sequenced in a study of cytomegalovirus exposure and HLA in healthy donors. 13 Jbeta primers and 60 Vbeta primers were used for the PCR. Sequencing used immunoSEQ multiplex PCR; TCRdb keeps in-frame clones, though not all of them. The table records some 110,000 clones, approximately 70% of them present only once. Sequencing was performed on PBMCs. These receptors originate from a man aged 25-45 years in good health and CMV-seropositive.

Only a few counts were recorded for this clone. The chain joins TRBV6-1 to TRBJ1-2, with 9 bases aligning to TRBD1. V was pared by 8 bases and J by 4 bases, with 5 bases of the junction left unmatched. Germline V gene lookup returns CDR1 MNHNS and CDR2 SASEGT. The CDR3 contains 13 residues. The CDR3 here is CASFVTGGYGYTF. The CDR3 DNA reads TGTGCCAGCTTCGTGACAGGGGGCTATGGCTACACCTTC.

This rearrangement joins TRBV28 to TRBJ2-1; a possible D gene is TRBD2 (5 bases). Trimming removed 11 bases from V and 3 bases from J, with 17 bases in between. CDR3 length: 14 amino acids. The germline gives CDR1 MDHEN, CDR2 SYDVKM. The CDR3: CAGRAPGDYNEQFF. The CDR3, as DNA: TGTGCCGGACGCGCCCCCGGGGACTACAATGAGCAGTTCTTC. Using reference TRBV28 and TRBJ2-1 for the parts outside the CDR3, the full variable domain is DVKVTQSSRYLVKRTGEKVFLECVQDMDHENMFWYRQDPGLGLRLIYFSYDVKMKEKGDIPEGYSVSREKKERFSLILESASTNQTSMYLCAGRAPGDYNEQFFGPGTRLTVL.

CDR3 DNA sequence: TGTGCCAGCAGCTTAGATCGGCAGGGACAAGAGACCCAGTACTTC. Translation gives CASSLDRQGQETQYF. The rearrangement links TRBV7-8 to TRBJ2-5, with D possibly TRBD1 on 5 matching bases. The CDR3 is 15 residues long. Trimming left V 1 base short and J 2 bases short, with 11 bases between. Per germline, CDR1 SGHVS and CDR2 FQNEAQ.

This clone showed up just once. The chain uses TRBV10-3 and TRBJ2-7, with D perhaps matching TRBD2 (5 bases). The V gene lost 6 bases and the J gene lost 2 bases, with 11 bases spanning the gap. Germline loops: CDR1 ENHRY, CDR2 SYGVKD. The CDR3 has 13 residues. This CDR3 is CAISAGSAYEQYF. DNA for the CDR3: TGTGCCATCAGCGCCGGTAGCGCCTACGAGCAGTACTTC.

This CDR3 reads CASSNRDRTNYEQYF. The CDR3 nucleotides are TGTGCCAGCAGCAACCGGGACAGGACTAATTACGAGCAGTACTTC. The J gene is TRBJ2-7, the V gene TRBV6-1; the match to TRBD1 covers 8 bases. Trimming removed 6 bases from V and 4 bases from J; junction bases left unmatched: 11. This CDR3 has 15 amino acids. The germline V gene encodes CDR1 MNHNS and CDR2 SASEGT.

This clone was detected a few times. The V and J genes are TRBV7-6 and TRBJ1-5; TRBD1 agrees at 11 bases. Trimming at V came to 4 bases and at J to 5 bases, leaving 7 bases not matched to a gene. CDR1 and CDR2 (germline): SGHVS, FNYEAQ. The CDR3 runs to 16 residues. CDR3 residues: CASSSQDRGLDQPQHF. CDR3 nucleotides: TGTGCCAGCAGCTCTCAGGACAGGGGGCTCGATCAGCCCCAGCATTTT.

The chain is built from TRBV5-6 and TRBJ2-7, with 14 nucleotides matching TRBD2. The junction had 3 bases not matched to a gene; V was cut back by 5 bases and J by 5 bases. This CDR3 has 14 amino acids. Per the germline V gene, CDR1 is SGHDT and CDR2 is YYEEEE. The CDR3 is CASRPGLAGDEQYV. For the CDR3, the DNA is TGTGCCAGCAGGCCGGGACTAGCGGGAGACGAGCAGTACGTC.

V is TRBV9 and J is TRBJ1-2, with 7 positions matching TRBD1. J gave up 1 base and V 0 bases, and 9 bases lay outside the gene matches. Germline CDR1 reads SGDLS; CDR2 reads YYNGEE. The CDR3 is made up of 17 amino acids. CDR3 residues: CASSVAVTGKVNYGYTF. The DNA of the CDR3 is TGTGCCAGCAGCGTAGCTGTGACAGGGAAGGTTAACTATGGCTACACCTTC.

This clone was counted only a few times. The chain combines TRBV5-1 with TRBJ1-1; D is uncertain. This CDR3 region has 15 residues. The germline CDR1 and CDR2 sequences are SGHRS and YFSETQ. V was cut by 0 bases and J by 0 bases, with 9 bases left in between. The chain's CDR3 is CASSLVEVMNTEAFF. CDR3 nucleotide sequence: TGCGCCAGCAGCTTGGTTGAGGTCATGAACACTGAAGCTTTCTTT.

The rearrangement links TRBV29-1 to TRBJ2-7, with a weak D call TRBD1 (6 bases). V dropped 5 bases and J dropped 3 bases, with 17 bases sitting between them. CDR3 length: 14 amino acids. Germline V CDR1 and CDR2: SQVTM, ANQGSEA. CDR3 protein: CSVSDRFLLYEQYF. The CDR3 DNA follows: TGCAGCGTTAGTGACAGGTTCCTACTCTACGAGCAGTACTTC.

The chain carries TRBV7-2 and TRBJ2-6; 8 bases agree with TRBD1. This CDR3 comprises 17 residues. CDR1 is SGHTA, CDR2 FQGNSA, per germline. The V gene end was trimmed by 1 base and the J gene end by 1 base; junction bases not matched to a gene: 3. The DNA for the CDR3 is TGTGCCAGCAGCTTAGATCGGACAGGGTCTGGGGCCAACGTCCTGACTTTC. This gives the protein CASSLDRTGSGANVLTF.

The chain uses TRBV19 and TRBJ1-1; 10 bases agree with TRBD1. Germline V gene data show CDR1 as LNHDA and CDR2 as SQIVND (reference sequence). The CDR3 totals 14 residues. The V and J ends lost 7 bases and 5 bases, in that order; junction bases with no gene match: 7. The CDR3 sequence is CASTRDRGRTEAFF. In nucleotides, the CDR3 is TGTGCCAGTACCCGGGACAGGGGAAGAACTGAAGCTTTCTTT.

With regard to this clone: One end of the junction does not line up with germline, which may come from a read error. This chain joins TRBV27 and TRBJ2-1; TRBD2 agrees at 8 bases. The germline CDR1 and CDR2 sequences are MNHEY and SMNVEV (reference sequence). CDR3 length equals 16 residues. The CDR3 region is CASSLASGRPYNEQLF. DNA of the CDR3: TGTGCCAGCAGTTTGGCTAGCGGGCGTCCATACAATGAGCAGCTCTTC.

This clone was seen only a few times. V gene TRBV27 combines with J gene TRBJ2-5, with D perhaps TRBD2 (7 bases). In germline, CDR1 is MNHEY, CDR2 SMNVEV (reference sequence). CDR3 length equals 19 residues. CDR3 DNA sequence: TGTGCTCTTATTGGCCAACGGGGGGCCAAGTTGGGGTCGAGGGAGACCCAGTACTTC. Amino acid sequence: CALIGQRGAKLGSRETQYF.

This clone was found a few times. The chain uses TRBV5-8 and TRBJ1-2; 10 bases map to TRBD1. The germline gives CDR1 SGHTS, CDR2 YDEGEE. This CDR3 is built from 13 residues. Trimming took 2 bases from V and 12 from J; bases not matched to a gene: 7. The CDR3 loop reads CASSFDRGLGDTF. The DNA of the CDR3 is TGTGCCAGCAGCTTTGACAGGGGGCTAGGCGACACCTTC.

The chain joins TRBV10-3 to TRBJ1-1; 8 bases match TRBD1. CDR3 length: 14 residues. Germline lookup yields CDR1 ENHRY and CDR2 SYGVKD. Trimming at V came to 6 bases and at J to 5 bases, leaving 8 bases not matched to a gene. The CDR3 DNA is TGTGCCATCAGCTCCGACAGGGGAGATACTGAAGCTTTCTTT. It encodes CAISSDRGDTEAFF.

This clone has only a few counts. Relative to the germline gene, one junction end is altered; a read error may explain this. This sequence joins TRBV6-6 and TRBJ2-3, with 8 bases identical to TRBD2. This CDR3 region has 16 residues. Germline V lookup: CDR1 MNHNY, CDR2 SVGAGI (reference sequence). This chain's CDR3 is CASSYSGGPGADTQYF. CDR3 sequence (DNA): TGTGCCAGCAGCTACTCGGGGGGGCCGGGGGCAGATACGCAGTATTTT.

The chain has TRBV4-3 and TRBJ1-4; TRBD1 matches at 8 bases. The length of the CDR3 is 18 residues. CDR1 is LGHNA, CDR2 YSLEER, per germline. Trimming removed 0 bases from V and 5 bases from J; junction bases left unmatched: 11. The CDR3 sequence is CASSQDPVTGVLNEKLFF. The CDR3 DNA follows: TGCGCCAGCAGCCAAGATCCTGTGACAGGGGTCTTGAATGAAAAACTGTTTTTT.